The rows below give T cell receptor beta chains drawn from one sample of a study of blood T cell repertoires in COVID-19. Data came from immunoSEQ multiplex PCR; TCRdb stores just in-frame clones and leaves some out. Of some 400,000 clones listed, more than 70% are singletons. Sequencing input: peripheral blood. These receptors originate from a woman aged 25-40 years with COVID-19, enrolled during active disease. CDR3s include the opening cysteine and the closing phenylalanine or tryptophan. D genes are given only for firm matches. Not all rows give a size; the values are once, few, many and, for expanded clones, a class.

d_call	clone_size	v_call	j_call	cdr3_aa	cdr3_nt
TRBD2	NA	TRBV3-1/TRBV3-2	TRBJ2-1	CASSPRGGWDNEQFF	TGTGCCAGCAGCCCACGGGGGGGGTGGGACAATGAGCAGTTCTTC
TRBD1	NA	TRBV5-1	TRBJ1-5	CASSLGGGSGNQPQHF	TGCGCCAGCAGCTTGGGAGGGGGCTCGGGCAATCAGCCCCAGCATTTT
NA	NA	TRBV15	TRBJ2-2	CATSRTGRETGELFF	TGTGCCACCAGCAGAACGGGCAGGGAAACCGGGGAGCTGTTTTTT
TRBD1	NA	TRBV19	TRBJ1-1	CASSIGQGVHTEAFF	TGTGCCAGTAGTATCGGACAGGGGGTTCACACTGAAGCTTTCTTT
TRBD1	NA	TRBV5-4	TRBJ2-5	CASRVGQQETQYF	TGTGCCAGTAGAGTGGGACAGCAAGAGACCCAGTACTTC
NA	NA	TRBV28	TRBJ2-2	CATNRRGGELFF	TGTGCCACAAACCGGAGGGGCGGGGAGCTGTTTTTT
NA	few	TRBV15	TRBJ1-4	CATSRGAEAIEKLFF	TGTGCCACCAGCAGAGGAGCGGAAGCTATCGAAAAACTGTTTTTT
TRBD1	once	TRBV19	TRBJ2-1	CASSSSGTGSDEQFF	TGTGCCAGTAGTTCCTCCGGGACAGGGTCCGATGAGCAGTTCTTC
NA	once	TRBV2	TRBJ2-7	CALSGRLSYEQYF	TGTGCCCTGTCGGGGAGGCTCTCCTACGAGCAGTACTTC
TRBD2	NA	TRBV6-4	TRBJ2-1	CASSAGTSPYNEQFF	TGTGCCAGCAGCGCCGGGACTAGCCCTTACAATGAGCAGTTCTTC
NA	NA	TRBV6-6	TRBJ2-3	CASSPSGDTQYF	TGTGCCAGCAGTCCCTCGGGGGATACGCAGTATTTT
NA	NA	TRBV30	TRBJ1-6	CAWSVILGRGGSPLHF	TGTGCCTGGAGTGTAATCTTGGGACGCGGGGGATCACCCCTCCACTTT
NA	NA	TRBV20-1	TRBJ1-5	CSASFGSTGPQHF	TGCAGTGCTAGTTTTGGTTCTACAGGGCCCCAGCATTTT
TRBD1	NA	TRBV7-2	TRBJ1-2	CASSRTGGLPSNYGYTF	TGTGCCAGCAGTCGGACAGGGGGCTTACCTTCTAACTATGGCTACACCTTC
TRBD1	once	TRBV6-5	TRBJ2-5	CASRRDSRGTQYF	TGTGCCAGCAGAAGGGACAGCCGTGGGACCCAGTACTTC
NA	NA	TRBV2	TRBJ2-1	CASRIPLTTRYNEQFF	TGTGCCAGCAGAATCCCATTGACAACTCGCTACAATGAGCAGTTCTTC
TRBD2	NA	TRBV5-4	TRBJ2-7	CASSLGLAGDYEQYF	TGTGCCAGCAGCTTGGGACTAGCGGGAGACTACGAGCAGTACTTC
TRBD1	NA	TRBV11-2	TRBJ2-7	CATTGQGGYEQYF	TGTGCCACAACGGGACAGGGGGGCTACGAGCAGTACTTC
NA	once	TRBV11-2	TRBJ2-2	CASSWDLNTGELFF	TGTGCCAGCTCGTGGGACTTGAACACCGGGGAGCTGTTTTTT
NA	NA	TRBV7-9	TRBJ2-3	CASSLAAGGPTDTQYF	TGTGCCAGCAGCTTAGCCGCAGGGGGGCCCACAGATACGCAGTATTTT
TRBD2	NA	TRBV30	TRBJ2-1	CAWRRLAGVNEQFF	TGTGCCTGGAGGAGACTAGCGGGAGTCAATGAGCAGTTCTTC
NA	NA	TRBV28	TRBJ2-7	CASRGGTAPYEQYF	TGTGCCAGCAGAGGAGGGACAGCACCCTACGAGCAGTACTTC
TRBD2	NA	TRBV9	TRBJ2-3	CASSVVGRAGDTQYF	TGTGCCAGCAGCGTAGTCGGGAGGGCCGGAGATACGCAGTATTTT
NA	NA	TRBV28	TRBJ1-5	CASSSVGYNQPQHF	TGTGCCAGCAGCTCCGTGGGCTACAATCAGCCCCAGCATTTT
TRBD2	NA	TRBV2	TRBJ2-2	CASSGTSGLNTGELFF	TGTGCCAGCAGTGGGACTAGCGGGTTGAACACCGGGGAGCTGTTTTTT
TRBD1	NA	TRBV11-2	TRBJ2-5	CASSPTGGQETQYF	TGTGCCAGCAGCCCTACAGGGGGCCAAGAGACCCAGTACTTC
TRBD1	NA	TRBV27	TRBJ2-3	CASTRTGFTDTQYF	TGTGCCAGCACCAGGACAGGATTCACAGATACGCAGTATTTT
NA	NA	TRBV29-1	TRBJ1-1	CSVEDWGAKNTEAFF	TGCAGCGTTGAAGATTGGGGAGCAAAGAACACTGAAGCTTTCTTT
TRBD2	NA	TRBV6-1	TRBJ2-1	CASSEAGGAGLGYYNEQFF	TGTGCCAGCAGTGAAGCAGGAGGAGCGGGACTCGGGTATTACAATGAGCAGTTCTTC
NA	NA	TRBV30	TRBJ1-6	CAWSPGFNSPLHF	TGTGCCTGGAGTCCAGGGTTTAATTCACCCCTCCACTTT
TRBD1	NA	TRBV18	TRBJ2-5	CASLRTGGDTETQYF	TGTGCCAGCTTAAGGACAGGGGGCGACACGGAGACCCAGTACTTC
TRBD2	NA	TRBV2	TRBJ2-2	CASSLDILSGSDGGELFF	TGTGCCAGCAGTCTCGATATACTTAGCGGGAGTGACGGCGGGGAGCTGTTTTTT
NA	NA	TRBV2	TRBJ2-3	CASTSAQTDTQYF	TGTGCCAGCACCTCCGCTCAGACAGATACGCAGTATTTT
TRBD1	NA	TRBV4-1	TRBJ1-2	CASSQGQGAAYGYTF	TGCGCCAGCAGCCAAGGACAGGGGGCAGCCTATGGCTACACCTTC